This paragraph reports one TCR beta chain. Antigen unknown. The time point: baseline pretreatment blood. Described treatment: 15 Gy SBRT to primary tumor, nephrectomy 4 weeks later. The patient's renal cell carcinoma had clear cell pathology. This sample is part of a study of radiation and T cells in renal cell carcinoma. Overall study context: Nephrectomy followed 15 Gy stereotactic body radiation by 4 weeks.

Study-wide results and limits: In blood, top tumor clones expanded by 2 weeks, shrinking by 4. No pretreatment tumor biopsies were available for baseline clonotypes.

Profiling relied on immunoSEQ multiplex PCR, and the TCRdb table lists in-frame clones only, not all of them. The data contain 95,000 or so clones, 75% to 90% of them seen just once; the ten biggest clones take up approximately 8%. The CDR3 sequence is 16 residues long. Germline CDR1 and CDR2: MGHRA and YSYEKL. The V gene lost 1 base and the J gene lost 2 bases, with 12 bases spanning the gap. V usage is TRBV4-1 and J usage is TRBJ1-5; possible D gene TRBD1, 6 bases. Here the sequenced sample was blood, taken from a patient whose treatment included radiotherapy and nephrectomy. The sequence was collected from a man aged 50-59 years with renal cell carcinoma. Here the CDR3 DNA reads TGCGCCAGCAGCCAAGTGACAGGCGCTCGCAATCAGCCCCAGCATTTT. Translation gives CASSQVTGARNQPQHF.